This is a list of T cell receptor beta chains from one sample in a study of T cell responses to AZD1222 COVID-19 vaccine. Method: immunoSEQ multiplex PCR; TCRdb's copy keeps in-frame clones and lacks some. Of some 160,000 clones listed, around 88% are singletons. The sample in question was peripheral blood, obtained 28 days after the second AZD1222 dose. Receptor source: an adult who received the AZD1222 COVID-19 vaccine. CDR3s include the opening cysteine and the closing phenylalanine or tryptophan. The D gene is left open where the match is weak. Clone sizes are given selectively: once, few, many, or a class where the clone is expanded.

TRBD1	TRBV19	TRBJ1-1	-	TGTGCCAGTAGTCCCGACAGGGGGAGGGGAACTGAAGCTTTCTTT	CASSPDRGRGTEAFF
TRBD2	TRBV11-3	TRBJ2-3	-	TGTGCCAGCAGCTTCGGAAGCGGGGGGCAGACAGATACGCAGTATTTT	CASSFGSGGQTDTQYF
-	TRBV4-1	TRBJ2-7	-	TGCGCCAGCAGCCAAGATCGTCATTTAGAGCAGTACTTC	CASSQDRHLEQYF
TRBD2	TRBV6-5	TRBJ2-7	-	TGTGCCAGCAGTAACCGGGACTATATTGAGCAGTACTTC	CASSNRDYIEQYF
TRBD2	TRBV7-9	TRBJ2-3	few	TGTGCCAGCAGCCCCAGACGGGCGGGGGGAGCAGCAGATACGCAGTATTTT	CASSPRRAGGAADTQYF
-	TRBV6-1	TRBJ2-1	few	TGTGCCAGCAGTGATGGCCGGAGACTCAGCAACAATGAGCAGTTCTTC	CASSDGRRLSNNEQFF
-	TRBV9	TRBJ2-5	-	TGTGCCAGCAGCGCCAGTACCCAAGAGACCCAGTACTTC	CASSASTQETQYF
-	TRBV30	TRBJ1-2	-	TGTGCCTGGAGCTCGTCAATCGGCGGCTACACCTTC	CAWSSSIGGYTF
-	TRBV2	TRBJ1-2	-	TGTGCCAGCATGACGGGACGGATCTATGGCTACACCTTC	CASMTGRIYGYTF
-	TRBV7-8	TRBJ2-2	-	TGTGCCAGCAGCCCGGGGCCGAACACCGGGGAGCTGTTTTTT	CASSPGPNTGELFF
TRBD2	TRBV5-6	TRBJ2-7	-	TGTGCCAGCAGCTTGACTAGCGGGGGGGGAAGGTACGAGCAGTACTTC	CASSLTSGGGRYEQYF
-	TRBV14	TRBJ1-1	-	TGTGCCAGCAGCCAAGGACGGGCGAACACTGAAGCTTTCTTT	CASSQGRANTEAFF
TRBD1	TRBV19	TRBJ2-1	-	TGTGCCAGTAGTATGTTAGGACAGGGGGCTAGTAATGAGCAGTTCTTC	CASSMLGQGASNEQFF
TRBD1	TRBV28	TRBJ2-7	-	TGTGCCAGCAGTTCCCCGGGACAGGGCGATTTTGAGCAGTACTTC	CASSSPGQGDFEQYF
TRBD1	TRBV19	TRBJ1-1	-	TGTGCCAGTACGAGGGGGCGCCCCGGGTTGGTCACTGAAGCTTTCTTT	CASTRGRPGLVTEAFF
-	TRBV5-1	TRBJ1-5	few	TGCGCCAGCAGCTTGGGGCAGGGGTTAAATCAGCCCCAGCATTTT	CASSLGQGLNQPQHF
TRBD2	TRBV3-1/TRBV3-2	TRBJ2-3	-	TGTGCCAGCAGCTACTCTAGCGGGGGGGCTGGGAGTACGCAGTATTTT	CASSYSSGGAGSTQYF
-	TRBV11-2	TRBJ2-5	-	TGTGCCAGCAGCTTAGTGGGGCTCCAAGAGACCCAGTACTTC	CASSLVGLQETQYF
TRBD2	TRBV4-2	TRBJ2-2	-	TGTGCCAGCAGCCAAGATCAGGCTAGCGGGGGGTACACCGGGGAGCTGTTTTTT	CASSQDQASGGYTGELFF
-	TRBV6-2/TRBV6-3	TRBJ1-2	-	TGTGCCAGCAGTTACACGGGGATGGCGGACTATGGCTACACCTTC	CASSYTGMADYGYTF
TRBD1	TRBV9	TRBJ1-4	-	TGTGCCAGCAGCGTAGACAGGGGGCCCTGGGGTGAAAAACTGTTTTTT	CASSVDRGPWGEKLFF
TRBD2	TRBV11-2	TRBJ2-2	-	TGTGCCAGCAGCTTAGGGGGACTAGCGGGGGCGCTGAACACCGGGGAGCTGTTTTTT	CASSLGGLAGALNTGELFF
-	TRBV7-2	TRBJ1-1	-	TGTGCCAGCAGCCCCGCCCGAGGGCTTGCGGCCATGGCGAACACTGAAGCTTTCTTT	CASSPARGLAAMANTEAFF
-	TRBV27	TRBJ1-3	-	TGTGCCAGCAGTTTAACATCACTACAAAAGAGCTCTGGAAACACCATATATTTT	CASSLTSLQKSSGNTIYF
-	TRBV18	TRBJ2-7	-	TGTGCCAGCTCACCAGCTATCCTAGACTACGAGCAGTACTTC	CASSPAILDYEQYF
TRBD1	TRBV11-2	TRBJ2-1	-	TGTGCCAGCAGCTACTACACAGGGGGCGTTTTTAAGGGCGATGAGCAGTTCTTC	CASSYYTGGVFKGDEQFF
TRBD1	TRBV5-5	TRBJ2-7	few	TGTGCCAGCAGCCCTACATGGACAGGGCCCCCCTACGAGCAGTACTTC	CASSPTWTGPPYEQYF
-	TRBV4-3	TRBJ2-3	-	TGCGCCAGCAGCCAAGGTCAAGGGGGGGTTGGAGATACGCAGTATTTT	CASSQGQGGVGDTQYF
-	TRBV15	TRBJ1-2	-	TGTGCCACCAGCAGAGCACAGAACTATGGCTACACCTTC	CATSRAQNYGYTF
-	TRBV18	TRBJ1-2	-	TGTGCCAGCTCACCCGCCGGGAGAGCCGTCTATGGCTACACCTTC	CASSPAGRAVYGYTF
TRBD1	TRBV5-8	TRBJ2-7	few	TGTGCCAGCAGCTCCGGACAGGGGGGATCCTACGAGCAGTACTTC	CASSSGQGGSYEQYF
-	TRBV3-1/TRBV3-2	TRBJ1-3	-	TGTGCCAGCAGCCAGCAGTTAAACTCTGGAAACACCATATATTTT	CASSQQLNSGNTIYF
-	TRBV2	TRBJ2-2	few	TGTGCCAGCAGAGGGGATTCAAACACCGGGGAGCTGTTTTTT	CASRGDSNTGELFF
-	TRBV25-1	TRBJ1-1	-	TGTGCCAGCTACGGAAATCCGAACACTGAAGCTTTCTTT	CASYGNPNTEAFF
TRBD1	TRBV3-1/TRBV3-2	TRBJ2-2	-	TGTGCCGTGGGACAGCTCAACACCGGGGAGCTGTTTTTT	CAVGQLNTGELFF